Sequencing of this T cell receptor beta chain was carried out in a study of blood T cell repertoires in COVID-19. Overall study context: The samples span acute and convalescent COVID-19 from the United States, Italy and Spain. T cells, B-cell-depleted T cells, or PBMCs supplied cDNA or gDNA.

Germline V gene data show CDR1 as SGHTA and CDR2 as FQGNSA. The length of the CDR3 is 14 residues. V was trimmed by 5 bases and J by 4 bases, leaving 14 bases between them. This table comes from immunoSEQ multiplex PCR, and its TCRdb copy is limited to in-frame clones, with some not included. This table holds 270,000 or so clones, nearly 90% found once. This TCR was recovered from a woman younger than 45 with COVID-19, enrolled during active disease. Sequencing was done on a sample of peripheral blood. V is TRBV7-2 and J is TRBJ1-1, with D uncertain. The CDR3 reads CASSLVNGFTEAFF. In DNA, the CDR3 is TGTGCCAGCAGCCTCGTTAACGGTTTCACTGAAGCTTTCTTT.